This paragraph covers one T cell receptor (beta chain) sequence. As yet, its antigen is unknown. This specimen belongs to a study of cytotoxic CD8 clonotypes in ibrutinib-treated CLL. V lost 2 bases to trimming and J lost 4 bases, with 5 bases between them. The length of the CDR3 is 12 residues. CDR1 is SNHLY, CDR2 FYNNEI, per germline. Findings and caveats of the study: The study found public clonotypes uncommon, contracting or stable on treatment.

Sequencing used immunoSEQ multiplex PCR; TCRdb keeps in-frame clones, though not all of them. The data show about 130,000 clones, 79% seen once. The clonotype originates from a human donor with chronic lymphocytic leukemia. The chain uses TRBV2 and TRBJ1-2; D gene uncertain. The sequencing here drew on PBMCs, taken after 12 months of ibrutinib treatment. The DNA for the CDR3 is TGTGCCAGCAGTGAACAGATCTATGGCTACACCTTC. Its protein is CASSEQIYGYTF.